This paragraph reports one T cell receptor beta chain. There are many counts of this clonotype. It has no known antigen specificity. Base qualities are not provided; no much larger clone lies one nucleotide away. PBMCs were isolated by Ficoll-Paque density gradient centrifugation. The listed sequencing device is Illumina NovaSeq 6000. cDNA libraries for TCRalpha and TCRbeta were prepared by 5'RACE using constant-segment primers, with sample barcodes and unique molecular identifiers added. RNA was extracted from every sample with Trizol reagent. The libraries were amplified in two PCR steps, and the second step added a second sample barcode and Illumina TruSeq adapters. Sequencing of libraries was performed on an Illumina NovaSeq with 2 x 150 bp paired-end reads. In the source study's methods: The reads were demultiplexed and collapsed into UMI-guided consensus sequences using migec v1.2.7. Using mixcr v2.1.11, UMI consensuses were aligned to TRA and TRB V and J templates and then assembled into clonotypes. A clonotype was counted as expanded or contracted only when both edgeR and NoisET called the clonotype significant, with the noise models trained on biological replicates. For edgeR calls, the cutoffs were a false discovery rate-adjusted p below 0.01 and a log2 fold-change threshold of 1. As an exploratory analysis of dynamics, max-normalized trajectories of the 1000 most abundant clonotypes were examined with PCA combined with hierarchical clustering. Separately sequenced CD4+ and CD8+ repertoires were used to assign a CD4 or CD8 phenotype to each responding clone. The public reads were reanalyzed by TCRdb: fastp trimming at Q25, MiXCR alignment, in-frame beta chains only. Merged by CDR3 protein, the rows form single entries marked with the most common genes and DNA. The V and J calls and clone size come from TCRdb's table, not from the authors' own analysis. The sample table holds about 450,000 distinct CDR3 sequences, of which less than 25% were seen once. Clones ranked in the top ten supply about an eighth of the sample.

From cysteine to phenylalanine, the CDR3 is 13 amino acids long. Only CDR3 DNA is held: 39 bases, read in frame from base 1. Cut back by 2 bases and 4 bases, the V and J ends lie 7 bases apart. For CDR1 and CDR2, the germline V gene lists SGHDT and YYEEEE. This entry is derived from a study of T-cell memory formation after mild COVID-19 (TCRdb year 2021). Notes on the research overall: TCR sequence clusters from the two donors were found to be largely donor specific. In two donors, T-cell clones that expanded and contracted after mild COVID-19 were tracked by sequencing TCRalpha and TCRbeta repertoires over time. Two young, previously healthy adult volunteers, one female and one male, were included in the cohort. Summary of the overall study and its limitations: Some responding clones were detected in pre-infection memory, which suggested that pre-existing cross-reactive memory T cells had joined the SARS-CoV-2 response. SARS-CoV-2 specificity of the second-wave clones peaking on day 37 was not confirmed. Clones contracting from day 15 to 85 had balanced CD4/CD8 phenotypes, while a second wave expanding from day 15 to 37 was biased towards CD4+. The study included only two mild cases, and larger cohorts that include severe cases with pre-infection samples were judged to be necessary. Contracting CD4+ clones were located mainly in the CM and EM memory subsets, whereas CD8+ clones were found to be enriched in EMRA.

Sequences were obtained from PBMCs or a T cell subset sorted from them (not recorded which). The receptor comes from an adult woman who had mild COVID-19 (a few samples of this study predate the infection). The sample titles of this study are shuffled in the database, so cell type and time point are left out; the donor was told from shared clones. This chain joins TRBV5-6 to TRBJ2-1, with an unclear D gene assignment. The nucleotides are TGTGCCAGCAGCTTCGCGGAATACAATGAGCAGTTCTTC. It encodes CASSFAEYNEQFF.